A selection of T cell receptor beta chains follows, all from one sample in a study of T cell changes during pregnancy in multiple sclerosis. Repertoires were generated with immunoSEQ multiplex PCR, while TCRdb's copy carries only in-frame clones and drops some. The sample has about 49,000 clones; approximately 94% are singletons. The starting material was CD8+ T cells from peripheral blood mononuclear cells, obtained before pregnancy. Receptors were obtained from a female donor with multiple sclerosis, enrolled in a pregnancy study. CDR3s include the opening cysteine and the closing phenylalanine or tryptophan. The D gene is left open where the match is weak. Size is stated for part of the rows, as once, few or many counts, or as a class when the clone is expanded.

v_call,d_call,clone_size,j_call,cdr3_aa,cdr3_nt
TRBV27,TRBD1,NA,TRBJ1-4,CASSMTGATNEKLFF,TGTGCCAGCAGTATGACAGGGGCAACTAATGAAAAACTGTTTTTT
TRBV15,TRBD1,NA,TRBJ2-7,CATSRRTGSYEQYF,TGTGCCACCAGCAGAAGGACAGGGTCCTACGAGCAGTACTTC
TRBV29-1,TRBD1,once,TRBJ2-2,CSVDRDTGELFF,TGCAGCGTAGACAGGGACACCGGGGAGCTGTTTTTT
TRBV19,TRBD2,few,TRBJ2-7,CAGGGSGRAYEQYF,TGTGCCGGGGGGGGGAGCGGGAGGGCCTACGAGCAGTACTTC
TRBV28,NA,NA,TRBJ1-4,CASSFRLNEKLFF,TGTGCCAGCAGTTTTAGACTTAATGAAAAACTGTTTTTT
TRBV7-9,NA,NA,TRBJ2-7,CASSSAQVSHEQYF,TGTGCCAGCAGTTCAGCACAGGTATCCCACGAGCAGTACTTC
TRBV4-1,TRBD2,NA,TRBJ2-1,CASSQDSLAGNEQFF,TGCGCCAGCAGCCAAGATTCACTAGCGGGCAATGAGCAGTTCTTC
TRBV13,NA,NA,TRBJ2-7,CASSFSGPGEQYF,TGTGCCAGCAGCTTTAGCGGCCCGGGCGAGCAGTACTTC
TRBV9,TRBD1,NA,TRBJ2-7,CASSVFGPTGGCEQYF,TGTGCCAGCAGCGTATTCGGCCCGACAGGGGGCTGCGAGCAGTACTTC
TRBV29-1,NA,NA,TRBJ2-5,CSVVYSNQETQYF,TGCAGCGTTGTATACTCAAACCAAGAGACCCAGTACTTC
TRBV27,TRBD1,NA,TRBJ1-5,CASSLAGGLEQPQHF,TGTGCCAGCAGTTTAGCAGGGGGCTTGGAACAGCCCCAGCATTTT
TRBV28,TRBD2,NA,TRBJ2-7,CASSLLLLSGRQSYEQYF,TGTGCCAGCAGCCTCCTCCTTCTTAGCGGGAGGCAATCCTACGAGCAGTACTTC
TRBV18,NA,NA,TRBJ1-2,CASSPPRGGSVGYTF,TGTGCCAGCTCACCACCCCGAGGAGGGAGTGTAGGCTACACCTTC
TRBV7-9,NA,NA,TRBJ2-7,CASSLAISYEQYF,TGTGCCAGCAGCTTAGCCATCTCCTACGAGCAGTACTTC
TRBV29-1,TRBD2,NA,TRBJ2-5,CSVDPAGAQYF,TGCAGCGTTGACCCCGCGGGGGCCCAGTACTTC
TRBV10-3,NA,NA,TRBJ1-3,CAISAPPKPGHGYGNTIYF,TGTGCCATCAGTGCCCCCCCCAAACCGGGACACGGATATGGAAACACCATATATTTT
TRBV27,NA,NA,TRBJ2-3,CASSLSTAGTDTQYF,TGTGCCAGCAGTTTATCGACGGCAGGGACAGATACGCAGTATTTT
TRBV19,NA,NA,TRBJ1-1,CASSPWAGGGTEAFF,TGTGCCAGTAGTCCCTGGGCCGGGGGAGGTACTGAAGCTTTCTTT
TRBV30,TRBD2,NA,TRBJ2-4,CAWSVFGLAGGGGKNIQYF,TGTGCCTGGAGTGTATTTGGACTAGCGGGAGGGGGTGGCAAAAACATTCAGTACTTC
TRBV4-2,TRBD2,NA,TRBJ2-7,CASSQDSGSVSYEQYF,TGTGCCAGCAGCCAGGATAGCGGGAGTGTGTCCTACGAGCAGTACTTC
TRBV27,TRBD2,once,TRBJ2-1,CASSLGGGLAGAYNEQFF,TGTGCCAGCAGTTTAGGGGGAGGACTAGCGGGGGCCTACAATGAGCAGTTCTTC
TRBV6-1,NA,NA,TRBJ2-6,CASSEDNSGANVLTF,TGTGCCAGCAGTGAAGACAACTCTGGGGCCAACGTCCTGACTTTC
TRBV5-1,NA,NA,TRBJ1-4,CASSLKYFRRQEKLFF,TGCGCCAGCAGCTTGAAGTACTTTAGGCGGCAAGAAAAACTGTTTTTT
TRBV30,NA,NA,TRBJ2-3,CACNAALGSTDTQYF,TGTGCCTGTAACGCGGCCCTTGGTAGCACAGATACGCAGTATTTT
TRBV4-2,NA,NA,TRBJ2-7,CASSHGGGSEQYF,TGTGCCAGCAGCCATGGGGGAGGAAGTGAGCAGTACTTC
TRBV14,NA,NA,TRBJ1-2,CASSQRGWSYGYTF,TGTGCCAGCAGCCAACGGGGATGGAGCTATGGCTACACCTTC
TRBV4-2,NA,NA,TRBJ2-7,CASSQDTGTSYEQYF,TGTGCCAGCAGCCAAGATACGGGAACCTCCTACGAGCAGTACTTC
TRBV29-1,TRBD2,once,TRBJ2-1,CSVEGLAGDNEQFF,TGCAGCGTTGAAGGGTTAGCGGGCGACAATGAGCAGTTCTTC
TRBV2,TRBD1,NA,TRBJ2-1,CASRGDSPYNEQFF,TGTGCCAGCAGGGGGGACAGCCCCTACAATGAGCAGTTCTTC
TRBV4-1,TRBD1,NA,TRBJ2-1,CASSPRVPGQGVYNEQFF,TGCGCCAGCAGCCCAAGGGTGCCGGGACAGGGGGTATACAATGAGCAGTTCTTC
TRBV13,TRBD2,NA,TRBJ2-5,CASSIGLAGGETQYF,TGTGCCAGCAGCATCGGACTAGCGGGAGGGGAGACCCAGTACTTC
TRBV2,NA,NA,TRBJ2-7,CASGGGYEQYF,TGTGCCAGCGGGGGCGGCTACGAGCAGTACTTC
TRBV27,TRBD2,NA,TRBJ2-1,CASSPLLAGVGNEQFF,TGTGCCAGCAGTCCTCTACTAGCGGGAGTTGGTAATGAGCAGTTCTTC
TRBV27,NA,NA,TRBJ2-7,CASSFSSSYEQYF,TGTGCCAGCAGTTTCTCCAGCTCCTACGAGCAGTACTTC
TRBV19,TRBD1,NA,TRBJ1-2,CASSIGTGDGYTF,TGTGCCAGTAGTATAGGGACAGGGGATGGCTACACCTTC
TRBV4-3,TRBD2,NA,TRBJ2-1,CASSSTSSGRGDEQFF,TGCGCCAGCAGCTCGACTTCTAGCGGGAGGGGCGATGAGCAGTTCTTC
TRBV5-4,NA,NA,TRBJ2-2,CASSPGRTGELFF,TGTGCCAGCAGCCCGGGGAGAACCGGGGAGCTGTTTTTT
TRBV19,TRBD2,NA,TRBJ2-7,CASSPQRGYEQYF,TGTGCCAGTAGTCCCCAGCGGGGTTACGAGCAGTACTTC
TRBV21-1,NA,NA,TRBJ2-7,CASSGERATYEQYF,TGTGCCAGCTCCGGCGAGCGGGCCACCTACGAGCAGTACTTC
TRBV6-1,TRBD1,NA,TRBJ1-5,CASSEVWGTVFYSNQPQHF,TGTGCCAGCAGTGAAGTGTGGGGGACAGTTTTTTATAGCAATCAGCCCCAGCATTTT
TRBV9,TRBD2,NA,TRBJ2-2,CASRGGRSTGELFF,TGTGCCAGCCGGGGGGGCAGATCCACCGGGGAGCTGTTTTTT
TRBV4-1,TRBD2,NA,TRBJ2-5,CASSQVAGVETQYF,TGCGCCAGCAGCCAAGTGGCGGGGGTAGAGACCCAGTACTTC
TRBV5-1,TRBD2,NA,TRBJ2-3,CASRRTSGIRTDTQYF,TGCGCCAGCAGACGGACTAGCGGGATTAGGACGGATACGCAGTATTTT
TRBV13,NA,NA,TRBJ2-7,CASSLGGSDYEQYF,TGTGCCAGCAGCTTAGGTGGGAGTGACTACGAGCAGTACTTC
TRBV6-5,NA,NA,TRBJ2-5,CASSSAPGLRETQYF,TGTGCCAGCAGCTCCGCCCCAGGGTTGAGAGAGACCCAGTACTTC
TRBV9,NA,NA,TRBJ2-3,CASEERTDTQYF,TGTGCCAGCGAGGAGCGCACAGATACGCAGTATTTT
TRBV5-1,TRBD1,NA,TRBJ1-1,CASSLVQGAGTEAFF,TGCGCCAGCAGCTTGGTTCAGGGGGCCGGCACTGAAGCTTTCTTT
TRBV30,TRBD2,NA,TRBJ2-1,CAWSMASGSYEQFF,TGTGCCTGGAGTATGGCTAGCGGGAGCTATGAGCAGTTCTTC